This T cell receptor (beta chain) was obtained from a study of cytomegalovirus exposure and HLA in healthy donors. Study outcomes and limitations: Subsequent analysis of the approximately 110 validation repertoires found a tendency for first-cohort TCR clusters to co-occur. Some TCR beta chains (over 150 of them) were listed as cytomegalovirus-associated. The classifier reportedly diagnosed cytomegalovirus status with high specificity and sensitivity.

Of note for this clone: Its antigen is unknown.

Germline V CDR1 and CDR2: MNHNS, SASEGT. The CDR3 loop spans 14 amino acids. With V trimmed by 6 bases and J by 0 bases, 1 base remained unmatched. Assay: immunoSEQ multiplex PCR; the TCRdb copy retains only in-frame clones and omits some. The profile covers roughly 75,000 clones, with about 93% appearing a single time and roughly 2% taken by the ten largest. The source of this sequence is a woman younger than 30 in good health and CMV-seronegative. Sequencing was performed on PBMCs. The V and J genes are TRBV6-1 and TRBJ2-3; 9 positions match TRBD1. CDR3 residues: CASRGQGSTDTQYF. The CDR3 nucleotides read TGTGCCAGCAGGGGACAGGGAAGCACAGATACGCAGTATTTT.